This TCR beta chain was sequenced during a study of immune characterization of retroperitoneal liposarcoma. Each CDR3 protein is one row after TCRdb ran MiXCR on the PCR reads. The sample has 3,500 to 4,500 distinct CDR3 sequences, approximately 29% seen once. Germline loops: CDR1 MNHEY, CDR2 SVGAGI. The length of the CDR3 is 11 residues. V gave up 8 bases and J gave up 10 bases; unmatched junction bases: 4. This sequence was found in a female donor with retroperitoneal liposarcoma. V gene TRBV6-5 combines with J gene TRBJ2-1; 8 bases map to TRBD2. The specimen sequenced was blood. CDR3 nucleotide sequence: TGTGCCAGCGGACTAGCCCTCGAGCAGTTCTTC. It is translated as CASGLALEQFF.